These 19 T cell receptor beta chains were all obtained from the same sample, sequenced in a study of blood T cell repertoires in COVID-19. Generated by immunoSEQ multiplex PCR, the TCRdb table keeps only in-frame clones and is missing some. This sample has approximately 96,000 clones; roughly 80% occur once, and the top ten carry about 10%. The material sequenced was peripheral blood. These receptor sequences come from an elderly woman with acute or convalescent COVID-19.

The chain employs TRBV4-1 and TRBJ1-3; D may be TRBD1 (6 bases). The CDR3 length is 18 residues. The germline V gene has CDR1 MGHRA and CDR2 YSYEKL. With 5 bases removed from V and 0 bases from J, the gap between germline ends came to 20 bases. CDR3 sequence (DNA): TGCGCCAGCAGCTCGCCCATCGGACAGATTCTCTCTGGAAACACCATATATTTT. This codes for CASSSPIGQILSGNTIYF.

The chain recombines TRBV24-1 with TRBJ1-5, with 9 bases identical to TRBD1. The length of the CDR3 is 15 residues. Germline assignment: CDR1 KGHDR and CDR2 SFDVKD. V shed 3 bases, J shed 5 bases, and the junction held 4 bases outside the gene matches. DNA of the CDR3: TGTGCCACCAGTGATAGGACAGGGGTAGATCAGCCCCAGCATTTT. Its translation: CATSDRTGVDQPQHF.

The CDR3, as DNA: TGTGCCAGCAGCCGGGACAGGGCGAGCACTGAAGCTTTCTTT. As protein: CASSRDRASTEAFF. This chain joins TRBV7-2 and TRBJ1-1, with 9 bases lining up with TRBD1. Germline V lookup: CDR1 SGHTA, CDR2 FQGNSA. The ends lost 5 bases at V and 4 bases at J; junction bases unmatched: 5. This CDR3 is 14 amino acids long. Looking up the rest from reference TRBV7-2 and TRBJ1-1 gives the full variable domain: GAGVSQSPSNKVTEKGKDVELRCDPISGHTALYWYRQSLGQGLEFLIYFQGNSAPDKSGLPSDRFSAERTGGSVSTLTIQRTQQEDSAVYLCASSRDRASTEAFFGQGTRLTVV.

The genes are TRBV6-5 and TRBJ2-1, with TRBD2 matching 12 bases. With V trimmed by 2 bases and J by 9 bases, 5 bases remained unmatched. Germline CDR1 is MNHEY and CDR2 is SVGAGI. The CDR3 has 15 residues. CDR3 DNA: TGTGCCAGCAGTTACGGTCTAGCGGGGGGGCCTGAGCAGTTCTTC. Its translation: CASSYGLAGGPEQFF.

This chain links TRBV4-2 with TRBJ2-5, with 7 bases that match TRBD1. The junction had 8 bases not matched to a gene; V was cut back by 0 bases and J by 4 bases. There are 16 residues in the CDR3. Germline-derived CDR1 and CDR2 are LGHNA and YNFKEQ. CDR3 sequence: CASSQDLRQGPETQYF. DNA of the CDR3: TGTGCCAGCAGCCAAGATTTGAGACAGGGCCCAGAGACCCAGTACTTC.

The V call is TRBV12-3 or TRBV12-4, the J call TRBJ2-5; 11 bases are a match to TRBD1. This CDR3 spans 12 amino acids. The J segment lost 7 bases and the V segment lost 8 bases, leaving 3 bases of the junction unmatched. CDR3 coding DNA: TGTGCCAGCGGGACAGGGGGTTTGACCCAGTACTTC. This translates into CASGTGGLTQYF.

V gene TRBV11-2 combines with J gene TRBJ1-6; D gene unclear. CDR1 is SGHAT, CDR2 FQNNGV, per germline. CDR3 length equals 14 residues. V lost 1 base to trimming and J lost 11 bases, with 12 bases between them. The CDR3 DNA follows: TGTGCCAGCAGCTTAGTTAGGGCCGGGACACCCCTCCACTTT. This gives the protein CASSLVRAGTPLHF.

V and J are TRBV7-8 and TRBJ2-3, with 11 positions matching TRBD2. The germline V gene has CDR1 SGHVS and CDR2 FQNEAQ. This CDR3 has 16 amino acids. Unmatched junction bases numbered 13, after V lost 5 bases and J lost 9 bases. The CDR3 nucleotides are TGTGCCAGCAGCCCTACCCGGATTAGCGGGGGGGCCACGCAGTATTTT. This sequence encodes CASSPTRISGGATQYF.

The chain couples TRBV7-9 to TRBJ2-5; 7 nucleotides match TRBD1. With V trimmed by 7 bases and J by 5 bases, 10 bases remained unmatched. The CDR3 length is 14 residues. Germline values: CDR1 SEHNR, CDR2 FQNEAQ (reference sequence). CDR3 bases: TGTGCCAGCACCCCCGACAGGGTGGGGGAGACCCAGTACTTC. This codes for CASTPDRVGETQYF.

This chain connects TRBV2 to TRBJ1-6; D unclear. Trimming pared 1 base from V and 0 bases from J, leaving 10 bases between. The CDR3 length is 17 residues. Germline CDR1 SNHLY, CDR2 FYNNEI. CDR3 loop: CASSEDSQSSYNSPLHF. The CDR3 nucleotides are TGTGCCAGCAGTGAAGACAGCCAGAGCTCCTATAATTCACCCCTCCACTTT. Full variable domain (outside the CDR3, taken from reference TRBV2 and TRBJ1-6): EPEVTQTPSHQVTQMGQEVILRCVPISNHLYFYWYRQILGQKVEFLVSFYNNEISEKSEIFDDQFSVERPDGSNFTLKIRSTKLEDSAMYFCASSEDSQSSYNSPLHFGNGTRLTVT.

The table lists this clone with a few counts. The rearrangement links TRBV9 to TRBJ1-6; no firm D call. The length of the CDR3 is 14 residues. V lost 3 bases, J lost 7 bases, and 11 bases lay in between. Looked up from germline, CDR1 is SGDLS and CDR2 is YYNGEE. CDR3 region: CASSESMFNSPLHF. The CDR3 DNA reads TGTGCCAGCAGCGAAAGCATGTTCAATTCACCCCTCCACTTT.

The chain links TRBV7-9 to TRBJ2-3, with a tentative D call TRBD2 (6 bases). CDR3 length: 13 amino acids. V gave up 11 bases and J gave up 2 bases, with 14 bases separating them. Germline V gene lookup returns CDR1 SEHNR and CDR2 FQNEAQ (reference sequence). The CDR3 region has the DNA TGTGCCGTACCCCCGGGGGACACAGATACGCAGTATTTT. The encoded protein is CAVPPGDTDTQYF.

The rearrangement links TRBV15 to TRBJ2-1; TRBD2 matches 11 bases. The germline CDR1 and CDR2 sequences are LNHNV and YYDKDF (reference sequence). There are 16 residues in the CDR3. The J segment lost 6 bases and the V segment lost 0 bases, leaving 4 bases of the junction unmatched. This CDR3 reads CATSRDSGGAVNEQFF. The DNA for the CDR3 is TGTGCCACCAGCAGAGATAGCGGGGGGGCAGTCAATGAGCAGTTCTTC.

V is TRBV6-1 and J is TRBJ1-4; 10 bases agree with TRBD1. V lost 3 bases and J lost 8; bases outside the gene matches: 12. The CDR3 covers 17 residues. The germline CDR1 and CDR2 sequences are MNHNS and SASEGT. This chain's CDR3 is CASSERTGGPSGEKLFF. As DNA, the CDR3 is TGTGCCAGCAGTGAGAGGACAGGGGGTCCTTCAGGAGAAAAACTGTTTTTT.

The chain joins TRBV24-1 to TRBJ1-1; 10 bases map to TRBD1. Germline assignment: CDR1 KGHDR and CDR2 SFDVKD. The length of the CDR3 is 15 residues. The V segment lost 2 bases and the J segment 4 bases; nucleotides outside the gene matches: 3. The CDR3: CATSDSGTGATEAFF. CDR3 nucleotides: TGTGCCACCAGTGATTCCGGGACAGGGGCCACTGAAGCTTTCTTT.

This clone was counted once. The chain has TRBV7-9 and TRBJ1-4; D unclear. This CDR3 is 11 amino acids long. Germline assignment: CDR1 SEHNR and CDR2 FQNEAQ (reference sequence). Trimming took 5 bases from V and 8 from J, leaving 6 bases between them. CDR3 bases: TGTGCCAGCAGCGCGGAGGAAAAACTGTTTTTT. This codes for CASSAEEKLFF.

This clone was picked up a small number of times. The gene calls are TRBV5-1 and TRBJ1-6; 7 bases are a match to TRBD1. The CDR3 covers 12 residues. Unmatched junction bases numbered 6, after V lost 8 bases and J lost 10 bases. Germline V gene lookup returns CDR1 SGHRS and CDR2 YFSETQ. The CDR3 here is CASRQGVSPLHF. The CDR3, as DNA: TGCGCCAGTCGACAGGGAGTCTCACCCCTCCACTTT. Based on the CDR3 plus reference TRBV5-1 and TRBJ1-6, the full variable domain is KAGVTQTPRYLIKTRGQQVTLSCSPISGHRSVSWYQQTPGQGLQFLFEYFSETQRNKGNFPGRFSGRQFSNSRSEMNVSTLELGDSALYLCASRQGVSPLHFGNGTRLTVT.

Only a few counts were recorded for this clone. J is TRBJ1-2 and V is TRBV20-1; 8 nucleotides match TRBD1. Germline V lookup: CDR1 DFQATT, CDR2 SNEGSKA (reference sequence). V was clipped by 3 bases and J by 6 bases; unmatched bases: 9. The CDR3 has 14 amino acids. CDR3 nucleotide sequence: TGCAGTGCTAGTGCCCTCGGACAGGGACATGGCTACACCTTC. Protein product: CSASALGQGHGYTF.

This chain links TRBV30 with TRBJ1-5, with TRBD1 identical over 9 bases. This CDR3 has 16 amino acids. V dropped 0 bases and J dropped 4; count of bases not matched to a gene: 7. CDR1 is GTSNPN, CDR2 SVGIG, per germline (reference sequence). The CDR3 bases are TGTGCCTGGAGTGTAGGGACAGGGATCAGGAATCAGCCCCAGCATTTT. Residues: CAWSVGTGIRNQPQHF.